The clone carrying this T cell receptor (beta chain) appeared once. The antigen is not known. Sequencing used immunoSEQ multiplex PCR; TCRdb keeps in-frame clones, though not all of them. Here the sample spans 110,000 or so clones, 70% to 90% being singletons. The data derive from a study of T cell responses to AZD1222 COVID-19 vaccine. CDR3 length equals 15 residues. Looked up from germline, CDR1 is SGHTA and CDR2 is FQGTGA. Trimming removed 4 bases at V and 2 bases at J, with 12 bases between. General study points: Baseline seropositives among AZD1222 recipients totaled only six. Every sample of the repertoires postdated the peak T cell response.

The source is an adult in good health. This sample comprised peripheral blood, obtained on day 0 of AZD1222 vaccination. The V and J genes are TRBV7-3 and TRBJ2-1, with D perhaps TRBD1 (8 bases). The CDR3 region is CASSSTGGAYNEQFF. The CDR3 bases are TGTGCCAGCAGCTCTACAGGGGGGGCCTACAATGAGCAGTTCTTC.